This T cell receptor beta chain was recorded in a study of blood T cell repertoires in COVID-19. V was trimmed by 4 bases and J by 1 base, leaving 14 bases between them. Germline CDR1 reads MNHEY; CDR2 reads SVGEGT. The CDR3 is made up of 15 amino acids. Participants were aged about 18 to 90 years, lived in over 20 US areas, and enrolled virtually. The authors' processing: Estimation of nucleated cell counts relied on the amplification of reference gene primers. Profiled with immunoSEQ multiplex PCR; TCRdb holds only in-frame clones, not every one. V and J calls and clone size are as listed in that table; D and trimming were resolved from the DNA. The sample holds under 250,000 clones, around 85% seen once.

Sequencing was performed on PBMCs or T cells enriched from blood (not recorded which). The clonotype comes from a woman aged 45-65 years with acute COVID-19. The V call is TRBV6-2 or TRBV6-3, the J call TRBJ2-7; D is perhaps TRBD1 (6 bases). CDR3 nucleotide sequence: TGTGCCAGCAGTTCCGGGGCAGGGGCGTCCTACGAGCAGTACTTC. Translating it yields CASSSGAGASYEQYF.